This TCR beta chain appears in the sequencing data of a study of CD8 T cells in Susac syndrome. The CDR3 is 17 amino acids. Per the germline V gene, CDR1 is LGHDT and CDR2 is YNNKEL (reference sequence). V was pared by 0 bases and J by 5 bases, with 16 bases between. Peripheral blood CD8+ and CD4+ T cells were profiled by TCR beta sequencing. With random hexamers, roughly 0.45 to 1 ug RNA was reverse transcribed. TCRdb re-analysed the immunoSEQ multiplex PCR reads in MiXCR, keeping a single row per CDR3 protein. The data contain a few hundred thousand distinct CDR3 sequences, around nine tenths of them singletons.

Sequencing input: CD8+ T cells from PBMCs. The rearrangement joins TRBV3-1 to TRBJ2-2; D is possibly TRBD1 (6 bases). The receptor comes from a human donor with multiple sclerosis. The CDR3 DNA is TGTGCCAGCAGCCAAGAACCCCCGGACAGCCCTACCGGGGAGCTGTTTTTT. It codes for CASSQEPPDSPTGELFF. Full variable domain (outside the CDR3, taken from reference TRBV3-1 and TRBJ2-2): DTAVSQTPKYLVTQMGNDKSIKCEQNLGHDTMYWYKQDSKKFLKIMFSYNNKELIINETVPNRFSPKSPDKAHLNLHINSLELGDSAVYFCASSQEPPDSPTGELFFGEGSRLTVL.